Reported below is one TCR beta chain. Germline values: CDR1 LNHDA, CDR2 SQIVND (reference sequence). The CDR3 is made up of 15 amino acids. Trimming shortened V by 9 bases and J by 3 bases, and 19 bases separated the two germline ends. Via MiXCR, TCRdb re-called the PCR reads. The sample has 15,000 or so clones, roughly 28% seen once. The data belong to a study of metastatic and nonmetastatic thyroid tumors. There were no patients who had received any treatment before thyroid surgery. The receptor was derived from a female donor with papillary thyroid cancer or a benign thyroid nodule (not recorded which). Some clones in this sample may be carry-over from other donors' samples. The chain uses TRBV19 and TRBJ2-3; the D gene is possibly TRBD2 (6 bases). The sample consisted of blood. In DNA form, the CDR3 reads TGTGCCAGCAGCCGGAGGGGCACGGGGACAGATACGCAGTATTTT. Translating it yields CASSRRGTGTDTQYF.